A single sample is the source of the 14 T cell receptor beta chains below, sequenced in a study of blood T cell repertoires in COVID-19. Profiling relied on immunoSEQ multiplex PCR, and the TCRdb table lists in-frame clones only, not all of them. The profile covers approximately 300,000 clones, with around 86% appearing a single time and 8.5% to 12% taken by the ten largest. Sequenced: PBMCs or T cells enriched from blood (not recorded which). These receptor sequences come from a young woman who had recovered from COVID-19.

The CDR3 loop is CASSLSGGAYEQYF. The CDR3 bases are TGTGCCAGCAGCCTTAGCGGGGGGGCCTACGAGCAGTACTTC. V usage is TRBV7-2 and J usage is TRBJ2-7; TRBD2 matches 11 bases. The CDR3 totals 14 residues. Germline V gene lookup returns CDR1 SGHTA and CDR2 FQGNSA. Trimming cost V 5 bases and J 2 bases; bases outside gene matches: 2.

The chain couples TRBV3-1 (or the pseudogene TRBV3-2) to TRBJ1-1, with TRBD1 matching over 7 bases. J lost 5 bases, V lost 1 base, and 7 bases had no gene match. Germline V lookup: CDR1 LGHDT, CDR2 YNNKEL (reference sequence). The CDR3 is 15 residues long. The CDR3 nucleotides read TGTGCCAGCAGCCAAGTAATAGGGGGCGAGACTGAAGCTTTCTTT. It yields the protein CASSQVIGGETEAFF.

The V gene is TRBV5-4, the J gene TRBJ2-3; possible D gene TRBD2, 5 bases. CDR1 is SGHNT and CDR2 is YYREEE in the germline V gene (reference sequence). Between the trimmed V and J ends, which lost 4 bases and 6 bases, there was a span of 9 bases. The CDR3 has 12 residues. Here the CDR3 reads CASSRRRDTQYF. The CDR3 region has the DNA TGTGCCAGCAGCCGTCGGAGGGATACGCAGTATTTT.

The chain has TRBV10-3 and TRBJ1-2, with TRBD1 matching 7 bases. Germline V lookup: CDR1 ENHRY, CDR2 SYGVKD. The CDR3 runs to 13 residues. Losses at the gene ends were 0 bases for V and 7 bases for J; bases not matched to a gene: 2. CDR3 amino acids: CAISESKGAGYTF. CDR3 nucleotide sequence: TGTGCCATCAGTGAGTCGAAGGGGGCTGGCTACACCTTC.

V gene TRBV7-3 combines with J gene TRBJ2-1, with TRBD2 matching 13 bases. With V trimmed by 4 bases and J by 7 bases, 1 base remained unmatched. Per the germline V gene, CDR1 is SGHTA and CDR2 is FQGTGA. The CDR3 contains 14 residues. CDR3 nucleotide sequence: TGTGCCAGCAGCTGGACTAGCGGGAGTAATGAGCAGTTCTTC. Amino acid sequence: CASSWTSGSNEQFF.

V usage is TRBV9 and J usage is TRBJ2-1, with TRBD1 identical over 7 bases. Trimming took 3 bases from V and 15 from J; bases not matched to a gene: 9. This CDR3 contains 12 residues. Germline values: CDR1 SGDLS, CDR2 YYNGEE. CDR3 protein: CASSGPGTVLFF. The CDR3 nucleotides read TGTGCCAGCAGCGGCCCCGGGACAGTCCTGTTCTTC.

CDR3 region: CASSYRDGGHGYTF. Here the CDR3 DNA reads TGTGCCAGTAGCTACAGGGATGGCGGTCATGGCTACACCTTC. V is TRBV19 and J is TRBJ1-2; possible D gene TRBD1, 6 bases. From germline, CDR1 is LNHDA and CDR2 SQIVND (reference sequence). Trimming took off 6 bases at V and 6 bases at J, with 17 bases between the two ends. The length of the CDR3 is 14 residues.

The V call is TRBV5-4, the J call TRBJ1-2; no clear D gene. Germline V gene data show CDR1 as SGHNT and CDR2 as YYREEE (reference sequence). The CDR3 extends over 14 amino acids. Trimming removed 2 bases at V and 2 bases at J, with 10 bases between. This CDR3 reads CASSFEAGNYGYTF. DNA of the CDR3: TGTGCCAGCAGCTTTGAAGCGGGAAACTATGGCTACACCTTC. The whole variable domain, remainder taken from reference TRBV5-4 and TRBJ1-2, is ETGVTQSPTHLIKTRGQQVTLRCSSQSGHNTVSWYQQALGQGPQFIFQYYREEENGRGNFPPRFSGLQFPNYSSELNVNALELDDSALYLCASSFEAGNYGYTFGSGTRLTVV.

This rearrangement joins TRBV5-1 to TRBJ1-5; D remains unclear. Trimming left V 4 bases short and J 2 bases short, with 13 bases between. This CDR3 is built from 15 residues. Germline lookup yields CDR1 SGHRS and CDR2 YFSETQ. DNA for the CDR3: TGCGCCAGCAGCCCAGGCGGGATGCGCAATCAGCCCCAGCATTTT. As protein: CASSPGGMRNQPQHF.

The chain uses TRBV28 and TRBJ2-7, with D possibly matching TRBD1 (6 bases). The V end lost 1 base, the J end lost 6 bases, and 7 bases lay between the germline ends. This CDR3 is 12 amino acids long. CDR1 is MDHEN, CDR2 SYDVKM, per germline. CDR3 coding DNA: TGTGCCAGCAGTTTATTACAGGGCGAGCAGTACTTC. Translated, it gives CASSLLQGEQYF.

This clone was detected only a few times. The chain uses TRBV15 and TRBJ2-7, with D tentatively TRBD2 (6 bases). V was shortened by 5 bases and J by 1 base, with 9 bases between the two germline ends. CDR3 length: 13 amino acids. Per the germline V gene, CDR1 is LNHNV and CDR2 is YYDKDF (reference sequence). The CDR3, as DNA: TGTGCCACCAGCTTCGGGGGATCCTACGAGCAGTACTTC. Protein: CATSFGGSYEQYF.

The rearrangement links TRBV10-2 to TRBJ1-1; a possible D gene is TRBD1 (5 bases). V lost 6 bases, J lost 6 bases, and 14 bases lay in between. This CDR3 spans 13 amino acids. In germline, CDR1 is WSHSY, CDR2 SAAADI. CDR3 amino acids: CASSPGGSPEAFF. The CDR3 region has the DNA TGCGCCAGCAGCCCCGGGGGGTCACCTGAAGCTTTCTTT.

In DNA, the CDR3 is TGTGCCAGCAGTTTATTCTTTAGGCTTGGGTCAGGGGGTGAAGCTTTCTTT. Amino acids: CASSLFFRLGSGGEAFF. The chain has TRBV28 and TRBJ1-1; 7 bases fit TRBD1. V lost 1 base, J lost 7 bases, and 15 bases stayed unmatched. In germline, CDR1 is MDHEN, CDR2 SYDVKM. This CDR3 has 17 amino acids.

V and J are TRBV30 and TRBJ2-5; 8 bases map to TRBD2. Germline assignment: CDR1 GTSNPN and CDR2 SVGIG (reference sequence). With 4 bases clipped from V and 4 bases from J, the junction kept 5 bases outside the gene matches. The CDR3 has 13 residues. The CDR3 sequence: CAWTPGGGETQYF. DNA of the CDR3: TGTGCCTGGACCCCGGGAGGGGGAGAGACCCAGTACTTC.